The next 3 T cell receptor beta chains were all read from a single sample in a study of control samples from healthy donors and cancer patients. Only in-frame clones appear in the TCRdb table, and some are missing; sequencing was by immunoSEQ multiplex PCR. Among hundreds of thousands of clones listed, 90% were seen once. Specimen: PBMCs. These receptor sequences come from a man aged 35-49 years with head and neck cancer.

This chain connects TRBV4-1 to TRBJ2-4; 8 positions agree with TRBD1. From germline, CDR1 is MGHRA and CDR2 YSYEKL. V dropped 4 bases and J dropped 6; count of bases not matched to a gene: 8. The CDR3 extends over 15 amino acids. CDR3 nucleotides: TGCGCCAGCAGCCTGCAGGGGGCGAGCGGAAACATTCAGTACTTC. This codes for CASSLQGASGNIQYF.

V and J are TRBV5-1 and TRBJ2-5, with 7 bases lining up with TRBD1. The germline CDR1 and CDR2 sequences are SGHRS and YFSETQ. CDR3 length: 16 residues. After removal of 4 bases from V and 1 base from J, the junction contained 10 bases not matched to a gene. Written as DNA, the CDR3 is TGCGCCAGCAGCCCGAAGGACAGGACTTTCCAAGAGACCCAGTACTTC. Its translation is CASSPKDRTFQETQYF.

To note about this clone: The junction differs from germline at one of its ends, possibly a read error. V and J are TRBV4-1 and TRBJ1-2; TRBD1 agrees at 7 bases. This CDR3 is 15 amino acids long. Germline V gene sequence: CDR1 MGHRA, CDR2 YSYEKL. The CDR3: CASRQGALQGYGYTF. CDR3 in DNA: TGCGCCAGCAGGCAAGGGGCCTTACAGGGGTATGGCTACACCTTC.